Listed below are T cell receptor beta chains from one sample, sequenced in a study of T cells in narcolepsy. Profiling relied on immunoSEQ multiplex PCR, and the TCRdb table lists in-frame clones only, not all of them. The table has tens of thousands of clones, roughly 86% seen once. What was sequenced was CD45RA- memory CD4+ T cells from PBMCs. These receptors all stem from a human donor with narcolepsy. Both conserved end residues are part of each CDR3. D genes are given only for firm matches. A clone size is listed for some rows: how often the clone was seen (once, few, many), or a class if it is expanded.

j_call d_call v_call clone_size cdr3_aa cdr3_nt
TRBJ1-5 NA TRBV5-5 NA CASSFLPNSNQPQHF TGTGCCAGCAGCTTTTTACCTAATAGCAATCAGCCCCAGCATTTT
TRBJ2-2 TRBD2 TRBV27 once CASKGLAGVNGGELFF TGTGCCAGCAAAGGACTAGCGGGAGTGAATGGCGGGGAGCTGTTTTTT
TRBJ2-1 TRBD2 TRBV28 NA CASRTPGLAINEQFF TGTGCCAGCAGAACCCCGGGACTAGCGATTAATGAGCAGTTCTTC
TRBJ2-2 TRBD2 TRBV28 once CASSPGGSPGELFF TGTGCCAGCAGTCCGGGAGGTAGCCCCGGGGAGCTGTTTTTT
TRBJ1-2 NA TRBV4-3 NA CASSQVGVGYGYTF TGCGCCAGCAGCCAAGTAGGGGTGGGCTATGGCTACACCTTC
TRBJ2-2 NA TRBV7-9 NA CASSLGGPTGELFF TGTGCCAGCAGCTTAGGCGGGCCCACCGGGGAGCTGTTTTTT
TRBJ1-2 NA TRBV28 NA CASSSRYGYTF TGTGCCAGCAGTTCCCGATATGGCTACACCTTC
TRBJ1-1 NA TRBV19 NA CASSRSYTEAFF TGTGCCAGTAGTAGGTCATACACTGAAGCTTTCTTT
TRBJ2-3 NA TRBV19 NA CATHSRGDTQYF TGTGCCACACACTCGAGGGGGGATACGCAGTATTTT
TRBJ1-1 NA TRBV4-1 NA CASSQGAGRDTEAFF TGCGCCAGCAGCCAAGGGGCGGGCAGGGACACTGAAGCTTTCTTT
TRBJ1-1 NA TRBV18 NA CASSQKGGETEAFF TGTGCCAGCTCACAGAAGGGAGGGGAGACTGAAGCTTTCTTT
TRBJ2-1 NA TRBV7-2 NA CARSERVGDEQFF TGTGCCCGGTCGGAGAGAGTAGGAGATGAGCAGTTCTTC
TRBJ2-7 TRBD1 TRBV5-1 NA CASSSTGGSYEQYF TGCGCCAGCAGCTCAACAGGGGGGTCCTACGAGCAGTACTTC
TRBJ2-3 NA TRBV7-2 NA CASSHNPLTATDTQYF TGTGCCAGCAGCCACAACCCCCTGACAGCCACAGATACGCAGTATTTT
TRBJ1-5 NA TRBV9 once CASSPGPSNQPQHF TGTGCCAGCAGCCCCGGCCCAAGCAATCAGCCCCAGCATTTT
TRBJ1-1 TRBD1 TRBV5-1 NA CASSLGTGFNTEAFF TGCGCCAGCAGCTTGGGGACAGGGTTCAACACTGAAGCTTTCTTT
TRBJ1-3 NA TRBV9 NA CASSVDSFSGNTIYF TGTGCCAGCAGCGTCGATAGCTTCTCTGGAAACACCATATATTTT
TRBJ2-1 NA TRBV6-5 NA CASSYEANEQFF TGTGCCAGCAGTTATGAGGCGAATGAGCAGTTCTTC
TRBJ1-1 NA TRBV11-2 NA CASSLSATAEAFF TGTGCCAGCAGCTTGTCCGCAACAGCTGAAGCTTTCTTT
TRBJ2-2 NA TRBV10-1 NA CASSSNTGELFF TGCGCCAGCAGCTCGAACACCGGGGAGCTGTTTTTT
TRBJ2-2 NA TRBV6-5 NA CVSRPGPDTGELFF TGTGTCAGCAGACCGGGACCCGACACCGGGGAGCTGTTTTTT
TRBJ2-4 NA TRBV5-1 NA CASSLLTGLAKNIQYF TGCGCCAGCAGCTTACTGACTGGTCTAGCCAAAAACATTCAGTACTTC
TRBJ2-5 TRBD2 TRBV29-1 NA CSVDGPSGQETQYF TGCAGCGTTGACGGGCCTAGCGGCCAAGAGACCCAGTACTTC
TRBJ1-1 NA TRBV19 NA CASRQGLNTEAFF TGTGCCAGTCGGCAGGGGCTGAACACTGAAGCTTTCTTT
TRBJ2-5 NA TRBV18 once CASSPEETQYF TGTGCCAGCTCACCCGAAGAGACCCAGTACTTC
TRBJ2-5 NA TRBV2 once CASSGGKGQTEKTQYF TGTGCCAGCAGTGGAGGAAAAGGACAGACGGAAAAGACCCAGTACTTC
TRBJ2-3 NA TRBV5-1 NA CASSGSGVGYLSSDTQYF TGCGCCAGCAGCGGCTCGGGTGTGGGTTATTTGTCTTCAGATACGCAGTATTTT
TRBJ2-2 NA TRBV7-8 NA CASSSWTSTGELFF TGTGCCAGCAGCTCCTGGACTTCCACCGGGGAGCTGTTTTTT
TRBJ2-3 NA TRBV28 NA CASISDVGNTQYF TGTGCCAGCATTTCAGACGTGGGGAATACGCAGTATTTT
TRBJ2-5 TRBD2 TRBV10-3 NA CAISPGTRVSLKTQETQYF TGTGCCATCAGCCCCGGGACTAGGGTCTCCCTAAAGACACAAGAGACCCAGTACTTC
TRBJ2-7 TRBD2 TRBV27 NA CASRSTSGRVYEQYF TGTGCCAGCAGGAGCACTAGCGGGAGAGTCTACGAGCAGTACTTC
TRBJ2-1 NA TRBV19 NA CASTMGFGSNNEQFF TGTGCCAGTACCATGGGGTTTGGCTCCAACAATGAGCAGTTCTTC
TRBJ2-7 NA TRBV28 NA CASGIQGSGSYEQYF TGTGCCAGCGGAATACAGGGTAGCGGGTCCTACGAGCAGTACTTC
TRBJ2-6 TRBD2 TRBV19 NA CASSIALAGASPGANVLTF TGTGCCAGTAGTATAGCCCTAGCGGGAGCTTCCCCTGGGGCCAACGTCCTGACTTTC
TRBJ2-2 TRBD1 TRBV19 NA CASSLRQGAGELFF TGTGCCAGTAGTCTCCGACAGGGGGCCGGGGAGCTGTTTTTT
TRBJ2-5 NA TRBV29-1 NA CSVEIGQGTETQYF TGCAGCGTTGAAATCGGCCAAGGCACGGAGACCCAGTACTTC
TRBJ1-2 NA TRBV28 NA CASSPVPPTDLYGYTF TGTGCCAGCAGTCCCGTACCCCCGACAGACCTCTATGGCTACACCTTC
TRBJ1-1 NA TRBV5-1 NA CASSLFANTEAFF TGCGCCAGCAGCTTGTTTGCGAACACTGAAGCTTTCTTT
TRBJ2-1 NA TRBV6-5 NA CASSYKDEQFF TGTGCCAGCAGTTATAAGGATGAGCAGTTCTTC
TRBJ2-1 TRBD1 TRBV5-6 NA CASSFGTGGAYNEQFF TGTGCCAGCAGCTTTGGGACAGGGGGCGCTTACAATGAGCAGTTCTTC
TRBJ1-5 NA TRBV4-1 NA CASSPDGSNQPQHF TGCGCCAGCAGCCCCGACGGTAGCAATCAGCCCCAGCATTTT
TRBJ2-7 NA TRBV20-1 NA CSAIEYEQYF TGCAGTGCTATTGAGTACGAGCAGTACTTC
TRBJ1-4 NA TRBV4-3 NA CASSQDGRLNEKLFF TGCGCCAGCAGCCAAGATGGACGGCTTAATGAAAAACTGTTTTTT
TRBJ2-7 TRBD2 TRBV23-1 NA CASTALAGDHEQYF TGCGCCAGCACCGCCCTAGCGGGAGATCACGAGCAGTACTTC
TRBJ2-2 TRBD1 TRBV11-2 NA CASSSTYFGTANTGELFF TGTGCCAGCAGCTCCACCTATTTCGGGACAGCGAACACCGGGGAGCTGTTTTTT
TRBJ2-7 NA TRBV29-1 once CSVRRGHEQYF TGCAGCGTCCGGCGGGGCCACGAGCAGTACTTC
TRBJ1-2 NA TRBV29-1 NA CSVVPRAGGDYGYTF TGCAGCGTAGTCCCCCGAGCTGGGGGAGACTATGGCTACACCTTC
TRBJ2-5 NA TRBV5-1 NA CASSFQETQYF TGCGCCAGCAGCTTCCAAGAGACCCAGTACTTC
TRBJ1-1 NA TRBV10-3 few CAISVSGQLLNTEAFF TGTGCCATCAGTGTTAGCGGTCAGCTACTGAACACTGAAGCTTTCTTT